This T cell receptor beta chain derives from a study of T cell responses to AZD1222 COVID-19 vaccine. Profiling relied on immunoSEQ multiplex PCR, and the TCRdb table lists in-frame clones only, not all of them. Among 100,000 to 150,000 clones listed, about nine tenths were seen once. This CDR3 has 12 residues. Trimming shortened V by 7 bases and J by 10 bases, and 13 bases separated the two germline ends. The germline CDR1 and CDR2 sequences are MDHEN and SYDVKM. V gene TRBV28 combines with J gene TRBJ2-2, with a tentative D call TRBD1 (6 bases). The material sequenced was peripheral blood, taken on day 0 of AZD1222 vaccination. The TCR sequence derives from an adult in good health. CDR3 loop: CASTHGGAELFF. In nucleotides, the CDR3 is TGTGCCAGCACCCATGGGGGCGCGGAGCTGTTTTTT.